This T cell receptor beta chain was recorded in a study of cytomegalovirus exposure and HLA in healthy donors. Study-wide findings and caveats: A later analysis reported that several of the most significant clusters appeared to be linked to common viral pathogens, among them Epstein-Barr virus. The authors listed around 150 TCR beta chains as cytomegalovirus-associated. Donors were assumed by presence/absence analyses to have roughly uniform sequencing depth. The authors later found TCR association rates varying by HLA locus, with DRB1 most and HLA-C fewest.

Germline lookup yields CDR1 SQVTM and CDR2 ANQGSEA. Trimming took off 6 bases at V and 0 bases at J, with 14 bases between the two ends. The CDR3 contains 14 residues. The PCR ran on 60 Vbeta and 13 Jbeta primers. TCRdb keeps only in-frame clones here, not all; method: immunoSEQ multiplex PCR. The repertoire holds some 180,000 clones, with roughly a tenth as singletons. As for this clone: The antigen is undetermined.

The clonotype comes from a young woman in good health and CMV-seropositive. The material sequenced was PBMCs. V is TRBV29-1 and J is TRBJ1-1; a weak D match, TRBD1 (6 bases). For the CDR3, the DNA is TGCAGCGTAAAGGACAGCCCAGTGAACACTGAAGCTTTCTTT. This gives the protein CSVKDSPVNTEAFF. Drawing the rest from reference TRBV29-1 and TRBJ1-1, the complete variable domain is SAVISQKPSRDICQRGTSLTIQCQVDSQVTMMFWYRQQPGQSLTLIATANQGSEATYESGFVIDKFPISRPNLTFSTLTVSNMSPEDSSIYLCSVKDSPVNTEAFFGQGTRLTVV.